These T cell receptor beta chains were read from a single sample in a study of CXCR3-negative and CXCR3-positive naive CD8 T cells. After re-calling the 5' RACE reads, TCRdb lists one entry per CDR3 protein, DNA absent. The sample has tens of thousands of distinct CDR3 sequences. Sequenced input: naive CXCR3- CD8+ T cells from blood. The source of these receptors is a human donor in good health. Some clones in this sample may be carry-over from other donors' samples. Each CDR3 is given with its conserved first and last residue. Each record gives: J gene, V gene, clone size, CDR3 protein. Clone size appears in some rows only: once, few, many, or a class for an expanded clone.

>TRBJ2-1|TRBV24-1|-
CATSDRTSGTSEFGNEQFF
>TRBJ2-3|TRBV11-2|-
CASSSSGGTDTQYF
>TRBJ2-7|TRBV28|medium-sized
CASSPGGEQYF
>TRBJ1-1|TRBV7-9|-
CASSLFSGGHTDTEAFF
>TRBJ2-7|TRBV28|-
CASSRGLAGPYEQYF
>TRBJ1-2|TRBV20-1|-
CSARDSRYYYGYTF
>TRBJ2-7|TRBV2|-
CASRELLAGNPYEQYF
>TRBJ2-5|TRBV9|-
CASSLQFGLAGVETQYF
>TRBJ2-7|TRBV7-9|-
CASSLARGLAGLEQYF
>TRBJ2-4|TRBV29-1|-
CSVQSGKNIQYF
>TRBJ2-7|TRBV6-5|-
CASTARDNSYEQYF
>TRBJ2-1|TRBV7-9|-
CASSQSSGWEQFF
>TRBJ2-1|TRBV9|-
CASSPGTGVVNEQFF
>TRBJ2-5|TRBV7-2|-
CASSLGPGLAGPRETQYF
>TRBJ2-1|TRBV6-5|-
CASSYVPGGNNEQFF
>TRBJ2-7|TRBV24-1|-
CATSDLNAEEQYF
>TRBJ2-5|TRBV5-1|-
CASSSTAIQAETQYF
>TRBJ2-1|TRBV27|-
CASSWGDRGGRNEQFF
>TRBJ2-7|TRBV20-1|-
CSAREPGTSGRNFYEQYF
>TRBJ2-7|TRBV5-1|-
CASSYGRGSSYEQYF
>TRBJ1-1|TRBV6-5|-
CASTATGLGTEAFF
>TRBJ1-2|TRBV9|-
CASSVDSGYYGYTF
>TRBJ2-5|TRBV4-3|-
CASSSPGPGETQYF
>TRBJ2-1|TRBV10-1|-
CASSEVVAGGPGNEQFF
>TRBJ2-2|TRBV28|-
CASSILPWGGRFSGELFF
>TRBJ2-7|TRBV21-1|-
CASSKKRGLRYEQYF
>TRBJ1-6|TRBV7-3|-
CASRHDRTGSPLHF
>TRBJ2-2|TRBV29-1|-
CSAVPLDRAGGNTGELFF
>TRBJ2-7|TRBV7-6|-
CASQTGSGSYEQYF
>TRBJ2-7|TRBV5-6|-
CASSLSGGYEQYF
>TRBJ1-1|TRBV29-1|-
CSVESGLYTEAFF
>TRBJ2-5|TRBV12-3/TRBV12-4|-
CASSLMMGAETQYF
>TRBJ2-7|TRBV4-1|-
CASSQDLLAGGYEQYF
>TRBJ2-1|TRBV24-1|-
CATSDSRLAGGQSSYNEQFF
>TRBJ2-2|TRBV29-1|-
CSVEDQDRPNTGELFF
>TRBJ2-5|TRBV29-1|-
CSVERETAQETQYF
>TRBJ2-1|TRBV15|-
CATSSTSTGGKSSYNEQFF
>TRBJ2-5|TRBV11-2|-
CASSPAVGTQYF
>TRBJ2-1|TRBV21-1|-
CASSPDRKRPNEQFF
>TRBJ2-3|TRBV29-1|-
CSAPPVGQPRDTQYF
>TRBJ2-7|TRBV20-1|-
CSASGRRGPADEQYF
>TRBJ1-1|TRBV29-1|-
CSVEDWTGNTEAFF
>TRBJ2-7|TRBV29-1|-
CSVEETENYEQYF
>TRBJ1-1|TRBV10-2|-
CASTEGTEAFF
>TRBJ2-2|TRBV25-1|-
CASSRGGSPNTGELFF
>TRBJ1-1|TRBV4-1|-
CASSQGLGGTEAFF
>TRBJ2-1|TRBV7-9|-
CASSPPGSTEQFF
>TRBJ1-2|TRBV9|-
CASSVAEVSYGYTF
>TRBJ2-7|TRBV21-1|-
CASRHIGQGYYEQYF
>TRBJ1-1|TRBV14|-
CASSQGTGGGNTEAFF
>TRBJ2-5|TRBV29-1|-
CSVEVPEVEVETQYF
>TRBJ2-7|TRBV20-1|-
CSARLASGVYEQYF
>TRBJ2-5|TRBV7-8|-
CASHPGPSETQYF